The 20 T cell receptor beta chains below all came from one sample that was sequenced in a study of cytomegalovirus exposure and HLA in healthy donors. 13 Jbeta primers and 60 Vbeta primers were used for the PCR. Method: immunoSEQ multiplex PCR; TCRdb's copy keeps in-frame clones and lacks some. The data contain around 150,000 clones, about 64% of them seen just once; the ten biggest clones take up approximately 1.5%. Sequenced sample: PBMCs. The receptors here all came from a man in his forties or fifties in good health and CMV-seronegative.

This chain joins TRBV7-8 and TRBJ1-1, with 9 nucleotides matching TRBD1. Unmatched junction bases numbered 9, after V lost 8 bases and J lost 2 bases. This CDR3 spans 15 amino acids. CDR1 and CDR2 from the germline V gene are SGHVS and FQNEAQ. The chain's CDR3 is CASGLQGAVNTEAFF. In nucleotides, the CDR3 is TGTGCCAGCGGCCTACAGGGGGCGGTAAACACTGAAGCTTTCTTT.

The chain links TRBV7-2 to TRBJ2-7, with 8 bases matching TRBD1. The CDR3 length is 16 residues. V dropped 8 bases and J dropped 2; count of bases not matched to a gene: 14. Germline assignment: CDR1 SGHTA and CDR2 FQGNSA. CDR3 loop: CASGPNRDRTPYEQYF. The CDR3 DNA sequence: TGTGCCAGCGGCCCCAACCGGGACAGGACCCCCTACGAGCAGTACTTC.

The genes are TRBV6-1 and TRBJ1-3, with 9 bases fitting TRBD1. This CDR3 comprises 15 residues. Germline lookup yields CDR1 MNHNS and CDR2 SASEGT. V dropped 3 bases and J dropped 8; count of bases not matched to a gene: 8. The CDR3, as DNA: TGTGCCAGCAGTGAGTCGACAGGGGGTAAAGACACCATATATTTT. Translated, it gives CASSESTGGKDTIYF.

This chain links TRBV6-1 with TRBJ2-3; 9 nucleotides align to TRBD2. Germline V gene lookup returns CDR1 MNHNS and CDR2 SASEGT. The CDR3 is made up of 16 amino acids. J was trimmed by 0 bases and V by 3 bases; bases with no gene match: 4. The CDR3 DNA reads TGTGCCAGCAGTGAGCGGGGGGGGATAAGCACAGATACGCAGTATTTT. As protein: CASSERGGISTDTQYF.

CDR3 sequence: CASSLEQYYGYTF. Written as DNA, the CDR3 is TGCGCCAGCAGCTTGGAACAGTACTATGGCTACACCTTC. V usage is TRBV5-1 and J usage is TRBJ1-2; no reliable D call. This CDR3 has 13 amino acids. CDR1 SGHRS and CDR2 YFSETQ come from the germline V gene. Trimming left V 0 bases short and J 3 bases short, with 6 bases between.

The V gene is TRBV7-2, the J gene TRBJ2-2; 8 nucleotides align to TRBD2. Germline CDR1 and CDR2: SGHTA and FQGNSA. CDR3 size: 16 residues. V lost 2 bases and J lost 9; bases outside the gene matches: 11. The CDR3 spells CASSLKTLAGARELFF. The DNA of the CDR3 is TGTGCCAGCAGCTTAAAAACCCTAGCGGGTGCAAGGGAGCTGTTTTTT.

This chain connects TRBV7-2 to TRBJ2-7; TRBD1 might be the D (6 bases). The V end was cut by 3 bases, the J end by 0 bases, with 12 bases between. The germline gives CDR1 SGHTA, CDR2 FQGNSA. This CDR3 is 15 amino acids long. The DNA for the CDR3 is TGTGCCAGCAGCTTCAGGGGCATCAGCTCCTACGAGCAGTACTTC. It encodes CASSFRGISSYEQYF.

This clone was seen more than once but under ten times. The chain joins TRBV4-1 to TRBJ1-3; TRBD1 matches 8 bases. There are 15 residues in the CDR3. The germline gives CDR1 MGHRA, CDR2 YSYEKL. J lost 2 bases, V lost 3 bases, and 3 bases had no gene match. The CDR3 nucleotides are TGCGCCAGCAGCCACGGACAGGGAACTGGAAACACCATATATTTT. Translating gives CASSHGQGTGNTIYF.

The rearrangement uses TRBV12-2 and TRBJ2-2; no check of the table's D call, TRBD2, against the DNA was made. TRBV12-2 corresponds to a pseudogene. CDR3 length: 19 amino acids. The CDR3 region is CASRLGDRSGGANTGELFF. The CDR3 DNA is TGTGCAAGTCGCTTAGGCGATCGGAGCGGGGGGGCCAACACCGGGGAGCTGTTTTTT.

This clone was seen only a few times. The chain recombines TRBV5-1 with TRBJ1-5; no firm D call. The CDR3 runs to 13 residues. Looked up from germline, CDR1 is SGHRS and CDR2 is YFSETQ. The V end was cut by 2 bases, the J end by 1 base, with 4 bases between. CDR3 loop: CASSLLSNQPQHF. CDR3 DNA sequence: TGCGCCAGCAGCTTACTGAGCAATCAGCCCCAGCATTTT.

V gene TRBV6-1 combines with J gene TRBJ2-3; 7 bases map to TRBD1. The CDR3 spans 14 residues. The V gene's germline CDR1 is MNHNS and CDR2 SASEGT. With 6 bases clipped from V and 4 bases from J, the junction kept 7 bases outside the gene matches. In nucleotides, the CDR3 is TGTGCCAGCAGCCCTAGACAGGGCTCAGATACGCAGTATTTT. Translation gives CASSPRQGSDTQYF.

This clone was detected once. The chain uses TRBV19 and TRBJ1-5; D remains unclear. V was trimmed by 0 bases and J by 5 bases, leaving 8 bases between them. The CDR3 has 14 amino acids. Germline V gene lookup returns CDR1 LNHDA and CDR2 SQIVND (reference sequence). Written as DNA, the CDR3 is TGTGCCAGTAGTATAGATTTGGGAGATCAGCCCCAGCATTTT. This translates into CASSIDLGDQPQHF. Combining the CDR3 with reference TRBV19 and TRBJ1-5 gives the whole variable domain DGGITQSPKYLFRKEGQNVTLSCEQNLNHDAMYWYRQDPGQGLRLIYYSQIVNDFQKGDIAEGYSVSREKKESFPLTVTSAQKNPTAFYLCASSIDLGDQPQHFGDGTRLSIL.

The chain recombines TRBV7-9 with TRBJ2-5, with D perhaps matching TRBD1 (9 bases). The J call could be wrong; TRBJ2-7 is a better fit for the DNA end. This CDR3 has 18 residues. CDR1 and CDR2 (germline): SEHNR, FQNEAQ (reference sequence). The CDR3 bases are TGTGCCAGCAGCTTAGCCAGGACAGGGGCGCGGACTAGCACCGAGCAGTACTTC. This sequence encodes CASSLARTGARTSTEQYF.

The chain couples TRBV6-6 to TRBJ2-7, with 7 bases fitting TRBD2. This CDR3 is built from 13 residues. J was trimmed by 2 bases and V by 7 bases; bases with no gene match: 5. The V gene's germline CDR1 is MNHNY and CDR2 SVGAGI (reference sequence). The CDR3 loop is CASKAGETYEQYF. CDR3 nucleotides: TGTGCCAGCAAGGCGGGGGAGACCTACGAGCAGTACTTC.

This clone has a handful of counts. This chain uses TRBV4-3 with TRBJ2-3; 7 nucleotides align to TRBD1. In germline, CDR1 is LGHNA, CDR2 YSLEER. The CDR3 length is 18 residues. Germline trimming cut 1 base from V and 3 bases from J; bases unmatched to any gene: 13. CDR3 coding DNA: TGCGCCAGCAGCCAAGTCCCGGCCGACAGGGTTAGAACAGATACGCAGTATTTT. It is translated as CASSQVPADRVRTDTQYF.

The J gene is TRBJ1-2, the V gene TRBV14; maybe TRBD1 (6 bases). Trimming pared 8 bases from V and 3 bases from J, leaving 7 bases between. Germline V gene data show CDR1 as SGHDN and CDR2 as FVKESK. The CDR3 consists of 11 residues. The CDR3 here is CASGTHYGYTF. CDR3 coding DNA: TGTGCCAGCGGGACACACTATGGCTACACCTTC.

The V and J genes are TRBV6-5 and TRBJ1-2, with D unclear. The length of the CDR3 is 15 residues. V was clipped by 2 bases and J by 0 bases, with 10 bases between them. The germline V gene encodes CDR1 MNHEY and CDR2 SVGAGI. CDR3 sequence: CASSYVGSANYGYTF. The CDR3 DNA is TGTGCCAGCAGTTACGTTGGCAGCGCTAACTATGGCTACACCTTC.

The rearrangement links TRBV6-5 to TRBJ2-7; tentative D call: TRBD1 (6 bases). V dropped 1 base and J dropped 4 bases, with 11 bases sitting between them. Per germline, CDR1 MNHEY and CDR2 SVGAGI. This CDR3 has 14 amino acids. CDR3 bases: TGTGCCAGCAGTTACTGGCAGGGGTCTTACGAGCAGTACTTC. Protein: CASSYWQGSYEQYF.

The chain is built from TRBV7-9 and TRBJ2-2; 7 positions agree with TRBD1. Unmatched junction bases numbered 3, after V lost 2 bases and J lost 6 bases. Germline CDR1 reads SEHNR; CDR2 reads FQNEAQ (reference sequence). The CDR3 totals 14 residues. The CDR3 DNA sequence: TGTGCCAGCAGCTTAAGGGGGCTGGCCGGGGAGCTGTTTTTT. The encoded protein is CASSLRGLAGELFF. Complete variable domain (other parts from reference TRBV7-9 and TRBJ2-2): DTGVSQNPRHKITKRGQNVTFRCDPISEHNRLYWYRQTLGQGPEFLTYFQNEAQLEKSRLLSDRFSAERPKGSFSTLEIQRTEQGDSAMYLCASSLRGLAGELFFGEGSRLTVL.

The rearrangement uses TRBV19 and TRBJ2-7; maybe TRBD1 (6 bases). V was trimmed by 4 bases and J by 0 bases, leaving 10 bases between them. Germline CDR1 reads LNHDA; CDR2 reads SQIVND (reference sequence). The CDR3 loop spans 14 amino acids. The DNA of the CDR3 is TGTGCCAGTAGTAGACAGGTTAGCTCCTACGAGCAGTACTTC. It yields the protein CASSRQVSSYEQYF.